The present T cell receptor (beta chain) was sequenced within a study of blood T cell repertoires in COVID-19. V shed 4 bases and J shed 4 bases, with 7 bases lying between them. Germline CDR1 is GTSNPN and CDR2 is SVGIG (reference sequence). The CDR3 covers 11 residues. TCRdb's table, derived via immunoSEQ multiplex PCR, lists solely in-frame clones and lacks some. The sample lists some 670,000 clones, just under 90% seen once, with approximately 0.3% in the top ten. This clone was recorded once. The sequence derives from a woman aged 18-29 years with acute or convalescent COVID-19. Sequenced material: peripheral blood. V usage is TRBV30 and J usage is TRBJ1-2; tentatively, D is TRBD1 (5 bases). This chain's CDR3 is CAWTDIYGYTF. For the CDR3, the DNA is TGTGCCTGGACGGACATCTATGGCTACACCTTC.